This T cell receptor (beta chain) is drawn from a study of shared clonotypes between healthy human individuals. Assay: immunoSEQ multiplex PCR; the TCRdb copy retains only in-frame clones and omits some. The repertoire holds hundreds of thousands of clones, with around 90% as singletons. V was pared by 0 bases and J by 5 bases, with 4 bases of the junction left unmatched. The germline gives CDR1 LNHDA, CDR2 SQIVND (reference sequence). CDR3 length: 15 amino acids. CD8 cells regarded as naive lacked CD45RO, were positively chosen for CCR7, and omitted terminally differentiated effector memory CD45RA+ cells.

The clonotype originates from a man aged 25-45 years in good health. The V gene is TRBV19, the J gene TRBJ2-7, with 10 bases lining up with TRBD2. The sample was naive CD8+ T cells sorted from blood. CDR3 amino acids: CASSIESSGSHEQYF. The DNA for the CDR3 is TGTGCCAGTAGTATAGAGTCTAGCGGGAGCCACGAGCAGTACTTC.